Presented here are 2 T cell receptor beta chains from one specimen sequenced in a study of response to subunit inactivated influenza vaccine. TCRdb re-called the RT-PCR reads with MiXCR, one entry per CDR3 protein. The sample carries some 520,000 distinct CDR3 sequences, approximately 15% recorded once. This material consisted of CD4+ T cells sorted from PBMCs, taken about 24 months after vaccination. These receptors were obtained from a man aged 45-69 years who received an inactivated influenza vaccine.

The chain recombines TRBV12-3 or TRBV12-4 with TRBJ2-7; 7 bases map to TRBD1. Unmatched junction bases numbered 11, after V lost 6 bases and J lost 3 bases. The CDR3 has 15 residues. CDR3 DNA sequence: TGTGCCAGCAGCCGTTCAGGGGGTAAGGTCTACGAGCAGTACTTC. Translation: CASSRSGGKVYEQYF.

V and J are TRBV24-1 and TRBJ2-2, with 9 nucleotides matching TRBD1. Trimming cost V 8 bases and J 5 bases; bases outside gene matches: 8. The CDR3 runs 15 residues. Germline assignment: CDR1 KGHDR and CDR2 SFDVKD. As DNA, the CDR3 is TGTGCCACCAAACCGGGACAGGGCGTTACCGGGGAGCTGTTTTTT. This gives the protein CATKPGQGVTGELFF.